The subject of this entry is one TCR beta chain. This clone's antigen is unknown. Within one base of it there is no much larger clone, and no base qualities were kept. The immunoSEQ assay, a bias-controlled multiplex PCR with V- and J-specific primers, was used to amplify TCR beta CDR3 regions from genomic DNA. A second PCR step added a proprietary barcode and Illumina adapter sequences to the CDR3 amplicons. An Illumina MiSeq instrument was used for sequencing of the CDR3 libraries. For the original study's pipeline: Export and quality control were performed with immunoSEQ Analyzer 3.0, and downstream analyses were performed with R Bioconductor and Immunarch. Only productive rearrangements in the normalized downsampled data set were used to calculate repertoire metrics. Clonotypes larger than 5 templates in the normalized cohort were defined as pathologically expanded. The Inverse Simpson Index was used to measure repertoire diversity. The non-normalized data set was used for CMV-specificity analyses so that all clonotypes could be captured. Held by TCRdb, this immuneACCESS table contains in-frame sequences only and omits some clones. Under half of the omission traces to an unresolved V gene where checked; the cause of the rest is unknown. Clonal size and the V and J genes are those of that table, whereas D and trimming came from the DNA. Within this sample are thousands of clones, with approximately 79% of them counted one time only. The ten largest clones represent around 33% of the sample.

These data are taken from a study of T cell clonotyping in hematopoietic cell transplantation (dated by TCRdb to the early 2020s). For the study in its entirety: Recipient samples taken before transplant were obtained following cytoreduction. The study collected 120 to 150 blood samples from some 35 consecutive transplant recipients and their related donors. Recruitment of patients ran from September 2015 to early 2017, and follow-up continued until September 2020 or until death. Study-wide conclusions, independent of this receptor: Only a small fraction of recipient repertoires overlapped donor repertoires, with over 95% appearing de novo at the given depth. The sample size was limited, and because cells were not sorted, the contributions of CD4 and CD8 repertoires could not be separated. Broader TCR repertoire diversity after transplant was predicted by Inverse Simpson Index values from donors and from recipients before transplant. After transplant, TCR diversity in recipients dropped, and pathologically expanded clonotypes increased progressively from day 30 to day 180.

The time point label here, explained by the study, means: recipient sample about 28 days before transplant, after cytoreduction. Recipient blood was collected about 28 days before transplant and at days 30, 100 and 180 after transplant. Nuclei Lysis Solution was used to extract genomic DNA from fresh or cryopreserved unfractionated peripheral blood mononuclear cells. Sequences were derived from peripheral blood mononuclear cells, sampled before stem cell transplant. This receptor was taken from a man in his sixties with acute myeloid leukemia. Some clones in this sample may be carry-over from other donors' samples.

At the DNA level, the sequence is TGCAGCGTACGCATGAACACTGAAGCTTTCTTT. Translated, this gives CSVRMNTEAFF. The chain is encoded by TRBV29-1 joined to TRBJ1-1; the D gene assignment is ambiguous. CDR1 and CDR2 are drawn from the germline V gene: SQVTM, ANQGSEA. The CDR3 runs 11 amino acids, cysteine and phenylalanine included. Left in the record is the CDR3 DNA by itself, 33 bases read in frame from the first base. The germline ends are 5 bases apart after V is trimmed by 6 bases and J by 0 bases.